A selection of T cell receptor beta chains follows, all from one sample in a study of shared T cell receptors in the human thymus. Profiling relied on immunoSEQ multiplex PCR, and the TCRdb table lists in-frame clones only, not all of them. The sample yields over 650,000 clones, more than 70% seen once. These data also featured in a second study, about human thymus T cells.

Sequencing input: thymocytes. The receptors derive from a boy under two years old with a congenital heart defect. Each CDR3 is given with its conserved first and last residue. D genes are given only for firm matches. Clone size is given for some rows only: seen once, a few or many times, or a class if the clone is expanded.

J,V,size,D,DNA,CDR3
TRBJ1-3,TRBV4-3,-,-,TGCGCCAGCAGCCAAGGCCAGAGGGCTTACTCTGGAAACACCATATATTTT,CASSQGQRAYSGNTIYF
TRBJ2-6,TRBV5-4,few,-,TGTGCCAGCAGCCTCAGGGCGGTTAGGGCCAACGTCCTGACTTTC,CASSLRAVRANVLTF
TRBJ1-2,TRBV4-3,-,TRBD1,TGCGCCAGCAGCGAAGGGGGCAGGGAATTTAACTATGGCTACACCTTC,CASSEGGREFNYGYTF
TRBJ2-7,TRBV5-1,-,-,TGCGCCAGCAGCTTTTCAACGCCCCGAGGGGGTGGGCCCTACGAGCAGTACTTC,CASSFSTPRGGGPYEQYF
TRBJ2-7,TRBV11-2,-,TRBD1,TGTGCCAGCAGCCGGGGACAGGGAAACTCCTACGAGCAGTACTTC,CASSRGQGNSYEQYF
TRBJ2-7,TRBV28,-,-,TGTGCCAGCAGTCCCCAACAGGGTGACCCTTACGAGCAGTACTTC,CASSPQQGDPYEQYF
TRBJ2-1,TRBV2,-,-,TGTGCCAGCCGTGTTGGACAGTTCTCCTACAATGAGCAGTTCTTC,CASRVGQFSYNEQFF
TRBJ2-5,TRBV4-2,-,-,TGTGCCAGCAGCCAAGGAACTAGCACAGAGACCCAGTACTTC,CASSQGTSTETQYF
TRBJ2-1,TRBV10-3,-,-,TGTGCCATCAGTGAAAGGCAGGGGCAGAATGAGCAGTTCTTC,CAISERQGQNEQFF
TRBJ2-4,TRBV5-6,-,-,TGTGCCAGCAGCTTGGCTGGACAGGCCAAAAACATTCAGTACTTC,CASSLAGQAKNIQYF
TRBJ2-2,TRBV13,-,TRBD1,TGTGCCAGCAGCTCCCGCCCTACGAGGGACAGGCTTCCGGAGTGCACCGGGGAGCTGTTTTTT,CASSSRPTRDRLPECTGELFF
TRBJ2-1,TRBV27,-,-,TGTGCCAGCAGTTTCGGCAGGGCCCGCAATGAGCAGTTCTTC,CASSFGRARNEQFF
TRBJ2-7,TRBV28,-,-,TGTGCCAGCAGTTTACGACAGGTTAAAGCCTACGAGCAGTACTTC,CASSLRQVKAYEQYF
TRBJ1-5,TRBV12-5,-,-,TGTGCTAGTGGTTTCCTACAGGGTCGTTCCAATCAGCCCCAGCATTTT,CASGFLQGRSNQPQHF
TRBJ2-1,TRBV19,-,-,TGTGCCAGCCACTCCGCGGATGAGCAGTTCTTC,CASHSADEQFF
TRBJ1-2,TRBV30,-,-,TGTGCCTGGAGAGATTCCCGGGGTGGAGGATATGGCTACACCTTC,CAWRDSRGGGYGYTF
TRBJ2-7,TRBV5-1,-,-,TGCGCCAGCAGCTTGGCCCCTCTTGGGTACAGACCATCGACATCCTACGAGCAGTACTTC,CASSLAPLGYRPSTSYEQYF
TRBJ1-1,TRBV27,-,TRBD1,TGTGCCAGCAGTTTCCAACGACAGGGCGGTACGAACACTGAAGCTTTCTTT,CASSFQRQGGTNTEAFF
TRBJ1-2,TRBV4-1,-,-,TGCGCCAGCAGCCAGTGGTCGAACCCGGGTTGGGGACTATATGGCTACACCTTC,CASSQWSNPGWGLYGYTF
TRBJ2-3,TRBV5-4,-,TRBD2,TGTGCCAGCAGCTTGGGACTAGCGGGGACGGATACGCAGTATTTT,CASSLGLAGTDTQYF
TRBJ2-1,TRBV29-1,-,TRBD1,TGCAGCGAGAAACGGACAGGGCTCAATGAGCAGTTCTTC,CSEKRTGLNEQFF
TRBJ2-5,TRBV2,-,-,TGTGCCAGCACCGGACATCAAGAGACCCAGTACTTC,CASTGHQETQYF
TRBJ1-5,TRBV30,-,TRBD1,TGTGCCTGGAGTGGGGGAACAGGGGGCAATCAGCCCCAGCATTTT,CAWSGGTGGNQPQHF
TRBJ1-2,TRBV27,-,TRBD1,TGTGCCAGCAGTTTGGCCCAGGGGGCGCGGGACTATGGCTACACCTTC,CASSLAQGARDYGYTF
TRBJ2-7,TRBV10-1,once,TRBD2,TGCGCCAGCAGTGAGTCGGTTGGACCTAGCGGGCACCCGACCTACGAGCAGTACTTC,CASSESVGPSGHPTYEQYF
TRBJ2-4,TRBV11-1,once,TRBD1,TGTGCCAGCAGCTTTATGACAGGGCAAAACATTCAGTACTTC,CASSFMTGQNIQYF
TRBJ1-1,TRBV28,few,-,TGTGCCAGCCGGTCGGACAGACGGACTGAAGCTTTCTTT,CASRSDRRTEAFF
TRBJ1-1,TRBV6-1,once,-,TGTGCCAGCAGTGAAGCTGGGAGGGCGCCAGCATGGGGCACTGAAGCTTTCTTT,CASSEAGRAPAWGTEAFF
TRBJ1-2,TRBV10-3,-,-,TGTGCCATCAGGGACTACTATGGCTACACCTTC,CAIRDYYGYTF
TRBJ2-3,TRBV30,-,TRBD2,TGTGCCTGGAGTCAGGGACTAGCGGACAACACAGATACGCAGTATTTT,CAWSQGLADNTDTQYF
TRBJ2-1,TRBV19,-,-,TGTGCCAGTAGTATAAAACAGGGCGATGAGCAGTTCTTC,CASSIKQGDEQFF
TRBJ1-5,TRBV10-3,-,TRBD1,TGTGCCATGGGACAGGAACCCTATCAGCCCCAGCATTTT,CAMGQEPYQPQHF
TRBJ2-7,TRBV28,few,-,TGTGCCAGCAGTGATCCAGGGTCGACCTACGAGCAGTACTTC,CASSDPGSTYEQYF
TRBJ2-5,TRBV4-1,-,TRBD2,TGCGCCAGCAGCCCCGGTGGTAGCGGGACCCAAGAGACCCAGTACTTC,CASSPGGSGTQETQYF
TRBJ2-6,TRBV27,-,-,TGTGCCAGCAGTTTATCGATCGGGTCAGGGCCCAACCCTGGGGCCAACGTCCTGACTTTC,CASSLSIGSGPNPGANVLTF